These T cell receptor beta chains were read from a single sample in a study of T cell repertoires in cytomegalovirus infection. Antigen specificity for these receptors is unknown. One entry per CDR3 protein results from TCRdb running MiXCR on the reads. The repertoire holds around 300,000 distinct CDR3 sequences, with 22% as singletons. The sequences come from cultured PBMCs, collected from culture after CMV antigen stimulation. Receptors were obtained from a human donor in good health (CMV status not recorded). Some clones in this sample may be carry-over from other donors' samples. The CDR3 runs from the conserved cysteine through the conserved F or W. D genes are given only for firm matches. Some rows mark clone size as missing; the rest say once, few, many or name a class of expanded clone.

TRBV7-2	few	NA	TRBJ1-2	TGTGCCAGCAGCCCAACAGGGCTCGGCTACACCTTC	CASSPTGLGYTF
TRBV7-2	NA	NA	TRBJ2-2	TGTGCCAGCAGCTTAGTATGGTCACGAGGGCTGTTTTTT	CASSLVWSRGLFF
TRBV28	NA	NA	TRBJ1-6	TGTGCCAGCAGTTTATGGAGAATAAAAGGTTCACCCCTCCACTTT	CASSLWRIKGSPLHF
TRBV6-2/TRBV6-3	NA	NA	TRBJ1-1	TGTGCCAGCAGCTATCAGAAGGAAGCCTTGAACACTGAAGCTTTCTTT	CASSYQKEALNTEAFF
TRBV9	NA	NA	TRBJ1-1	TGTGCCAGCAGCGTAGGTGGGCGCGGGACTGAAGCTTTCTTT	CASSVGGRGTEAFF
TRBV7-2	many	NA	TRBJ1-6	TGTGCCAGCAGCTTAGGGGCAACGTATTCACCCCTCCACTTT	CASSLGATYSPLHF
TRBV28	few	NA	TRBJ2-7	TGTGCCAGCAGTCCCCCAGGGCATAGTGAGCAGTACTTC	CASSPPGHSEQYF
TRBV29-1	NA	TRBD2	TRBJ2-1	TGCAGCGTTGAGCTAACTAGCGGGAGGGCCACGGTTGACAATGAGCAGTTCTTC	CSVELTSGRATVDNEQFF
TRBV10-3	few	NA	TRBJ1-1	TGTGCCACTCGGGACTCAAGGAACACTGAAGCTTTCTTT	CATRDSRNTEAFF
TRBV20-1	few	TRBD2	TRBJ2-3	TGCAGTGCTAGAGTAGCGGGGGGGGGGACCCCAGATACGCAGTATTTT	CSARVAGGGTPDTQYF
TRBV7-8	NA	NA	TRBJ1-1	TGTGCCAGCAGCGCAAGGGGCAGGGGCACTGAAGCTTTCTTT	CASSARGRGTEAFF
TRBV19	few	NA	TRBJ1-1	TGTGCCAGTAGTCCCGGCTCCCCAATCGGTGCTGAAGCTTTCTTT	CASSPGSPIGAEAFF
TRBV7-9	NA	NA	TRBJ1-2	TGTGCCAGCAGCTCCCCCTCATTTAGGGGCGGCTACACCTTC	CASSSPSFRGGYTF
TRBV7-9	many	TRBD2	TRBJ2-7	TGTGCCAGCAGCCCGGGGACTAGCGGGAGCAACGAGCAGTACTTC	CASSPGTSGSNEQYF
TRBV4-2	many	TRBD2	TRBJ2-1	TGTGCCAGCAGCCAACCACGTGGAGCGGGAGGGACCAATGAGCAGTTCTTC	CASSQPRGAGGTNEQFF
TRBV2	few	NA	TRBJ2-7	TGTGCCAGCAGTGTCTCCACCTACGAGCAGTACTTC	CASSVSTYEQYF